This T cell receptor (beta chain) originates from a study of blood T cells in healthy people across ages. Study results and caveats: Unsorted PBMC material precluded a definitive naive versus antigen-experienced comparison. Estimates of total diversity, which came from one million sequenced T cells, were considered to be underestimates.

As to this clonotype: Its cognate antigen is unknown.

Sample-barcoded 5' priming and a J-beta primer mix drove a second PCR of about 6 to 12 cycles. Carrying 12 random nucleotides, a template-switch adaptor labeled each individual cDNA molecule. One entry per CDR3 protein results from TCRdb running MiXCR on the 5' RACE reads. The sample has 550,000 to 800,000 distinct CDR3 sequences, less than 40% seen once. This clonotype was sampled from a woman aged 80 or older in good health. Sequencing used blood.

DNA of the CDR3: TGTGCCAGCAGCCTGGAAAGGCTGTCTGAAAAACTGTTTTTT. Protein sequence: CASSLERLSEKLFF. The chain recombines TRBV7-2 with TRBJ1-4; D remains ambiguous. V was cut by 5 bases and J by 7 bases, with 14 bases left in between. Germline V lookup: CDR1 SGHTA, CDR2 FQGNSA. The CDR3 length is 14 residues.